The T cell receptor gamma chain described here comes from a study of human gamma delta and Vdelta1 T cells. From germline, CDR1 is VINAFY and CDR2 YDVSNSKD. The J segment lost 0 bases and the V segment lost 3 bases, leaving 5 bases of the junction unmatched. This CDR3 region has 14 residues. With CATT, TCRdb re-called clones from the PCR reads. The table records thousands of gamma-chain clones, less than 35% of them present only once. This clone turned up a few times. The target antigen is unknown. Additional DNA sequences in this sample encode the identical CDR3. Whole-study results and caveats: Polyclonal Delta One T cells reportedly showed broad cytotoxic targeting of acute myeloid leukemia.

The TCR was taken from a human donor in good health. Material: Vdelta1 gamma-delta T cells from blood grown in culture (DOT cells). This chain uses TRGV5 with TRGJ1 or TRGJ2. CDR3 sequence reads: CATWDRRNYYKKLF. Written as DNA, the CDR3 is TGTGCCACCTGGGACCGCCGGAATTATTATAAGAAACTCTTT.